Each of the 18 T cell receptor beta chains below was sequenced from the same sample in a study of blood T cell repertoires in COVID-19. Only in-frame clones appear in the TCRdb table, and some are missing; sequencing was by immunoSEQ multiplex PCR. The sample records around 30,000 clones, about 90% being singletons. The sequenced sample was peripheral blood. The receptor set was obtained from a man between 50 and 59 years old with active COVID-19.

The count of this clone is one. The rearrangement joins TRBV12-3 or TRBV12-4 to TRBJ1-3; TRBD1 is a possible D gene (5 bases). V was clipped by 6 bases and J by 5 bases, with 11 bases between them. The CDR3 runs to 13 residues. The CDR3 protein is CASSPTVRNTIYF. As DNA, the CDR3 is TGTGCCAGCAGCCCGACAGTTAGAAACACCATATATTTT.

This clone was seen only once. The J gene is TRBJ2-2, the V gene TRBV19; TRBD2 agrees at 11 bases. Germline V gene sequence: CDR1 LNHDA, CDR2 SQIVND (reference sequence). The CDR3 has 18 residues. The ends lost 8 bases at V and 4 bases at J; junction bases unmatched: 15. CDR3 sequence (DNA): TGTGCCAGTTCCTCAGGGCCTCTAGCGGGGGGTTTCACCGGGGAGCTGTTTTTT. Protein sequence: CASSSGPLAGGFTGELFF. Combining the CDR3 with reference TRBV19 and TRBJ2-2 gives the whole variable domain DGGITQSPKYLFRKEGQNVTLSCEQNLNHDAMYWYRQDPGQGLRLIYYSQIVNDFQKGDIAEGYSVSREKKESFPLTVTSAQKNPTAFYLCASSSGPLAGGFTGELFFGEGSRLTVL.

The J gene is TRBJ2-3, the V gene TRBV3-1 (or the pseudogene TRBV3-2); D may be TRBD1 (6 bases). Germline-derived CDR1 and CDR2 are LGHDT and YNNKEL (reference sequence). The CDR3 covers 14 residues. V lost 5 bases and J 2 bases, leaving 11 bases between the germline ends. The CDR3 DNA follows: TGTGCCAGCAGCAGACAGGCGTCCACAGATACGCAGTATTTT. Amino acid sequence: CASSRQASTDTQYF.

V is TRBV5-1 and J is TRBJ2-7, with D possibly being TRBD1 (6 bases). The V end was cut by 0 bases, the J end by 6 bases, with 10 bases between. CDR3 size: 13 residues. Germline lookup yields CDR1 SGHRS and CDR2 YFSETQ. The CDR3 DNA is TGCGCCAGCAGCTTGGGACAGGCCGGCGAGCAGTACTTC. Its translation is CASSLGQAGEQYF.

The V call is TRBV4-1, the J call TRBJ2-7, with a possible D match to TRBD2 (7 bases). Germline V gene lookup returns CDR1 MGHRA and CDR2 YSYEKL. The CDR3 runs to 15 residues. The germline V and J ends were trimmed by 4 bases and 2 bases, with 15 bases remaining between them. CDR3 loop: CASSLGRGGTYEQYF. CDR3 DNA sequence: TGCGCCAGCAGCCTTGGGAGGGGGGGAACCTACGAGCAGTACTTC.

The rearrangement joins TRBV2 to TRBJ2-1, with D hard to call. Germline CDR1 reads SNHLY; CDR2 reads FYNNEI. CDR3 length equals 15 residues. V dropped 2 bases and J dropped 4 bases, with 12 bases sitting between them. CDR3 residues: CASSEKWSGYNEQFF. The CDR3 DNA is TGTGCCAGCAGTGAAAAGTGGTCCGGTTACAATGAGCAGTTCTTC.

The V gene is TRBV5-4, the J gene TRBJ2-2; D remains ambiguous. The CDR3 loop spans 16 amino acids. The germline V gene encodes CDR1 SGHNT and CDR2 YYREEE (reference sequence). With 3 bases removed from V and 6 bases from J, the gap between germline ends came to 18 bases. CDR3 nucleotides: TGTGCCAGCAGCTCCCTTAGCCTCCTTGTACCCGGGGAGCTGTTTTTT. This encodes CASSSLSLLVPGELFF.

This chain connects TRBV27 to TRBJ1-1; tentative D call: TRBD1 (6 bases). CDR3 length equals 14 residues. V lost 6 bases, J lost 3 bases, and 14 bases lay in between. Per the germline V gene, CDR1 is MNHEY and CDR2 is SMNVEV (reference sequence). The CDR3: CASSVAYRDTEAFF. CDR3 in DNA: TGTGCCAGCAGCGTGGCCTACAGGGACACTGAAGCTTTCTTT.

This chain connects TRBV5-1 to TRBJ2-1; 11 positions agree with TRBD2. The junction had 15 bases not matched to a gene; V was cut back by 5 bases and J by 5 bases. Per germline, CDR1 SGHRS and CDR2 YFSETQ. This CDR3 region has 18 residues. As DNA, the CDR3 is TGCGCCAGCAGAGAGAGGACTAGCGGGTCCCTAGGGAACAATGAGCAGTTCTTC. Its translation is CASRERTSGSLGNNEQFF.

CDR3 sequence: CSAAQGTEAFF. The CDR3 nucleotides read TGCAGTGCTGCACAGGGGACTGAAGCTTTCTTT. This chain uses TRBV20-1 with TRBJ1-1; TRBD1 matches at 7 bases. Germline CDR1 reads DFQATT; CDR2 reads SNEGSKA (reference sequence). The V gene end was trimmed by 5 bases and the J gene end by 5 bases; junction bases not matched to a gene: 2. The CDR3 runs 11 residues.

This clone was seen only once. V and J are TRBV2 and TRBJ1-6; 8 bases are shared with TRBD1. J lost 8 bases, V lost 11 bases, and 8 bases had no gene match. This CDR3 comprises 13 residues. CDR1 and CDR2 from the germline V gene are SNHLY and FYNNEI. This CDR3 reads CAGGQGVDSPLHF. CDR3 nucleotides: TGTGCCGGTGGACAGGGCGTGGATTCACCCCTCCACTTT.

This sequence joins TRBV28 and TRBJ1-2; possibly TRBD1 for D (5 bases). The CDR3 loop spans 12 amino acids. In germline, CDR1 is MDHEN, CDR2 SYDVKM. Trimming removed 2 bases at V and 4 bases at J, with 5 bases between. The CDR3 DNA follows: TGTGCCAGCAGTTTAAGGGGCTATGGCTACACCTTC. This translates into CASSLRGYGYTF.

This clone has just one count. Written as DNA, the CDR3 is TGTGCCAGCTCACCGGAGGCGGGGGGCAATGAGCAGTTCTTC. Protein: CASSPEAGGNEQFF. V gene TRBV18 combines with J gene TRBJ2-1, with TRBD2 matching 8 bases. The V segment lost 3 bases and the J segment 6 bases; nucleotides outside the gene matches: 4. Germline assignment: CDR1 KGHSH and CDR2 LQKENI. CDR3 size: 14 residues.

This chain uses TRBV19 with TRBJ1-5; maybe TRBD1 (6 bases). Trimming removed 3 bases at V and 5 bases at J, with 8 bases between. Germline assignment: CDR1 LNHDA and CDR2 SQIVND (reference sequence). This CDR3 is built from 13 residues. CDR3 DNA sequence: TGTGCCAGTAGTATGGACAGAGATCAGCCCCAGCATTTT. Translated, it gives CASSMDRDQPQHF.

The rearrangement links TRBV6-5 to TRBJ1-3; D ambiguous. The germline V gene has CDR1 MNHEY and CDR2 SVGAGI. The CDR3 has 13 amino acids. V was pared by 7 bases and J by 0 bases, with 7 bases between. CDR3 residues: CASKLRSGNTIYF. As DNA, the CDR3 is TGTGCCAGCAAACTCCGCTCTGGAAACACCATATATTTT.

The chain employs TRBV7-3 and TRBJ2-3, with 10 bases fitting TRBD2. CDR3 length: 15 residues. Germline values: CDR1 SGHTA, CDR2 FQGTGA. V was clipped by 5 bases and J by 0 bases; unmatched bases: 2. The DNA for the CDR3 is TGTGCCAGCAGCGTAGCGGGGGGAAGCACAGATACGCAGTATTTT. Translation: CASSVAGGSTDTQYF. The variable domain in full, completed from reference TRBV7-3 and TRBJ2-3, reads GAGVSQTPSNKVTEKGKYVELRCDPISGHTALYWYRQSLGQGPEFLIYFQGTGAADDSGLPNDRFFAVRPEGSVSTLKIQRTERGDSAVYLCASSVAGGSTDTQYFGPGTRLTVL.

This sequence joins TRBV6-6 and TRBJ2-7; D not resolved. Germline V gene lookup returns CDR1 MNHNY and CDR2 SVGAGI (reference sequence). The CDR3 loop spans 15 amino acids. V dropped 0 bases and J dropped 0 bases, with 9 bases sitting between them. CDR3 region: CASSYSESSSYEQYF. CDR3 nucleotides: TGTGCCAGCAGTTACTCTGAGTCAAGCTCCTACGAGCAGTACTTC.

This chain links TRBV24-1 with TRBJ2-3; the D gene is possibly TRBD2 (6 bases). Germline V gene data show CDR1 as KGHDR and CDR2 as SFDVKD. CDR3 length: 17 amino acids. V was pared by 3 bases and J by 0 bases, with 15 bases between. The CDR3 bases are TGTGCCACCAGTGATGGATTTCGGACTACCAGCACAGATACGCAGTATTTT. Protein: CATSDGFRTTSTDTQYF.